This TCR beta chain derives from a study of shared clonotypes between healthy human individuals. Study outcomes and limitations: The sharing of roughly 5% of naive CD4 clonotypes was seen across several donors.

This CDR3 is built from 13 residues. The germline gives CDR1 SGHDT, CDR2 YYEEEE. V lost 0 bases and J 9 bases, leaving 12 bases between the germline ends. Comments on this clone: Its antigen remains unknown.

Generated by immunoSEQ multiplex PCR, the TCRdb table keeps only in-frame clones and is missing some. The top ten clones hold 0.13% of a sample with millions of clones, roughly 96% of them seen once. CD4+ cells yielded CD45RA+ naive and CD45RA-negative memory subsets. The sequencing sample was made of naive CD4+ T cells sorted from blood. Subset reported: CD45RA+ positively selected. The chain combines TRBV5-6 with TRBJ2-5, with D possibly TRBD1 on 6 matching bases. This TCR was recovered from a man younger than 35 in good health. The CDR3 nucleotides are TGTGCCAGCAGCTTGGCCGGGGACACTTCCCAGTACTTC. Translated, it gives CASSLAGDTSQYF.